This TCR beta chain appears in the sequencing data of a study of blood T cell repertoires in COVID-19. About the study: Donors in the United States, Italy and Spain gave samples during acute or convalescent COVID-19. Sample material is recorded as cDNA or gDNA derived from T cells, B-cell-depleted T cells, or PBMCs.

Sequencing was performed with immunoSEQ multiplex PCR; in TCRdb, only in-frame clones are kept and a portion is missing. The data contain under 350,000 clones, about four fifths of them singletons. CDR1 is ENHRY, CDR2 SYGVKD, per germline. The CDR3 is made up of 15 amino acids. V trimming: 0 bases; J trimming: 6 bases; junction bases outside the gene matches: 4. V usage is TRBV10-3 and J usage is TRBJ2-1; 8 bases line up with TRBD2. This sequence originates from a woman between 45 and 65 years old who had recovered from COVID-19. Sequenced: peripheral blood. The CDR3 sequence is CAISESSGSFNEQFF. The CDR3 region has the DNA TGTGCCATCAGTGAGTCGAGCGGGAGTTTCAATGAGCAGTTCTTC.